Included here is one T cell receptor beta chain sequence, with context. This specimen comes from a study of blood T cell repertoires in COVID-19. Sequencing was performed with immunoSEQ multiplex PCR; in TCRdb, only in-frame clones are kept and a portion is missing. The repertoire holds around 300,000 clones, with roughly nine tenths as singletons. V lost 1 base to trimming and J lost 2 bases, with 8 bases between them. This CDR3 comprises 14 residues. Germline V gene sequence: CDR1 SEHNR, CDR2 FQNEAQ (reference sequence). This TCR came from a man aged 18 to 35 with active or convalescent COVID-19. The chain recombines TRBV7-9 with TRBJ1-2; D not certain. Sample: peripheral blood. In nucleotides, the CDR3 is TGTGCCAGCAGCTTAGATCCCTCGAACTATGGCTACACCTTC. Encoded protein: CASSLDPSNYGYTF.